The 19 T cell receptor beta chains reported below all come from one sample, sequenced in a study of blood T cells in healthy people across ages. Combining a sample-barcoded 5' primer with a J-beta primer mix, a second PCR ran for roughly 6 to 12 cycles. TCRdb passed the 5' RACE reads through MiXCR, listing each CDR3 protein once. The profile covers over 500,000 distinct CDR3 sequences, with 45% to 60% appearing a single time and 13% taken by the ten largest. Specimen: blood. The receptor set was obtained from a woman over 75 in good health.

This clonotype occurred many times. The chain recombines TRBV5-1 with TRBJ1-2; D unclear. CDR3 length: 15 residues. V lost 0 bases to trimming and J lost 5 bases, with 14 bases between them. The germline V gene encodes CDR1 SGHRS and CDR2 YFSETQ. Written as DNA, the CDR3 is TGCGCCAGCAGCTTGGAAGGGAAGGGCTTTTATGGCTACACCTTC. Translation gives CASSLEGKGFYGYTF.

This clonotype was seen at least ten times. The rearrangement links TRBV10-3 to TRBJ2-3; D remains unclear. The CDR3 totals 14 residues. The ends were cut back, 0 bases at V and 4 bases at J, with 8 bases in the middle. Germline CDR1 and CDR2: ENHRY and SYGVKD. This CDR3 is CAISESVPPDTQYF. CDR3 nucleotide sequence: TGTGCCATCAGTGAGTCGGTGCCGCCAGATACGCAGTATTTT.

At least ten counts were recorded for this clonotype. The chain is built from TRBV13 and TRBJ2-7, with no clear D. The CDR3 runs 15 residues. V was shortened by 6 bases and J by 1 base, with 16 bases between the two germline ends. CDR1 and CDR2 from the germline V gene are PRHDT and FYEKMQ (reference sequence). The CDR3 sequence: CASRWKRISSYEQYF. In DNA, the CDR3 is TGTGCCAGCAGATGGAAAAGGATTTCTTCCTACGAGCAGTACTTC.

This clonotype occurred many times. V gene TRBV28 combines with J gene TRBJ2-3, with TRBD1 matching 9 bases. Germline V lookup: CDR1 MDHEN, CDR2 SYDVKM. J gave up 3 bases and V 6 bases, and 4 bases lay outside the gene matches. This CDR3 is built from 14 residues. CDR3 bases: TGTGCCAGCAGCGGACAGGGGCGGACAGATACGCAGTATTTT. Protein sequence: CASSGQGRTDTQYF.

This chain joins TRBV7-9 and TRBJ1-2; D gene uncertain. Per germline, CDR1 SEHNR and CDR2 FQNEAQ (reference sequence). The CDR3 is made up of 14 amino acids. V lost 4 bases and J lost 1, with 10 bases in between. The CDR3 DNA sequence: TGTGCCAGCAGCTCCCTGGGTATTAACTATGGCTACACCTTC. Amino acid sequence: CASSSLGINYGYTF.

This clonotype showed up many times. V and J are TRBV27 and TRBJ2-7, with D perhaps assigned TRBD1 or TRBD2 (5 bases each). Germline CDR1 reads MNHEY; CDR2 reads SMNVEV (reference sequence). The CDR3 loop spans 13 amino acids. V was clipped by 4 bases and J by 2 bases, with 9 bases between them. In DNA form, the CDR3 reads TGTGCCAGCAGTTCCGGGACCCCCTACGAGCAGTACTTC. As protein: CASSSGTPYEQYF.

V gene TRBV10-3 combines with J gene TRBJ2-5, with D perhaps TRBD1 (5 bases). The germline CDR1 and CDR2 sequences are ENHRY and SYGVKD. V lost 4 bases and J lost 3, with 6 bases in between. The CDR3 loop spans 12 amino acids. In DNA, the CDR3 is TGTGCCATCAGTGGACAGAAAGAGACCCAGTACTTC. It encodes CAISGQKETQYF.

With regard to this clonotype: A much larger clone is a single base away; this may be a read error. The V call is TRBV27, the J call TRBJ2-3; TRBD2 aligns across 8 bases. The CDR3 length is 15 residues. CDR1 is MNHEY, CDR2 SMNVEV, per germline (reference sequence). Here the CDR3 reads CAGRSGGGRTDTQYF. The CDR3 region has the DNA TGTGCCGGCAGATCCGGGGGGGGTCGCACAGATACGCAGTATTTT.

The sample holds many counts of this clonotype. The CDR3 sequence: CASSKAPGVASYNEQFF. CDR3 nucleotides: TGTGCCAGCAGCAAAGCCCCAGGGGTCGCATCCTACAATGAGCAGTTCTTC. The chain couples TRBV6-1 to TRBJ2-1; D perhaps matches TRBD1 (6 bases). The CDR3 runs 17 residues. The germline V gene has CDR1 MNHNS and CDR2 SASEGT. V was trimmed by 6 bases and J by 1 base, leaving 19 bases between them.

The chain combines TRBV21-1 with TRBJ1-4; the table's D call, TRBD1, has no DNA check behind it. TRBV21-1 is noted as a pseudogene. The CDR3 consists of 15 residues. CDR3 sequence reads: CASSAQDRACEKLFF. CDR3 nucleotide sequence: TGTGCCAGCAGCGCGCAGGACAGGGCTTGTGAAAAACTGTTTTTT.

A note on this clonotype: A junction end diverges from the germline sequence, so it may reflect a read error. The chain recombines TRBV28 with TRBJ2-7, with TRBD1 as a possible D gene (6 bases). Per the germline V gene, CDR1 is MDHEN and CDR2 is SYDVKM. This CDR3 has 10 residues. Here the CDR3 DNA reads TGTGCCGGCAGCCGGAACAGGGAGTACTTC. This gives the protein CAGSRNREYF.

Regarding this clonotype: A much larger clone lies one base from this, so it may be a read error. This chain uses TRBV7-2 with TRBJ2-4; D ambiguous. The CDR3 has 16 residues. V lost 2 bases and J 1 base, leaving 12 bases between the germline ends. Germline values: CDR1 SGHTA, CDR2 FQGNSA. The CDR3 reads CASSLRVAQAKNIQYF. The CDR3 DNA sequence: TGTGCCAGCAGCTTAAGGGTGGCTCAGGCCAAAAACATTCAGTACTTC.

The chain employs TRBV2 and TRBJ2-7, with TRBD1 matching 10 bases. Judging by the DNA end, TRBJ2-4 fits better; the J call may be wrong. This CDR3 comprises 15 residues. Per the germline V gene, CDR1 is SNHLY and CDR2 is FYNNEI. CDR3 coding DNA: TGTGCCAGCAGTGATGGCTGGACAGGGGGAAACATTCAGTACTTC. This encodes CASSDGWTGGNIQYF.

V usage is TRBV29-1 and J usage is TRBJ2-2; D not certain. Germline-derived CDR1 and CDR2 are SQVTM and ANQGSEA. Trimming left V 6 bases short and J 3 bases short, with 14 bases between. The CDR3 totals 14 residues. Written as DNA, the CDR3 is TGCAGCGTCAGACCACGGACCGACACCGGGGAGCTGTTTTTT. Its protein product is CSVRPRTDTGELFF.

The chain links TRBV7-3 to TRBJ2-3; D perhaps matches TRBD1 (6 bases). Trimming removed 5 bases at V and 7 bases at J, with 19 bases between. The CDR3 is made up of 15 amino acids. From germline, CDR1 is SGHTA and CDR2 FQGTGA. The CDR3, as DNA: TGTGCCAGCAGCCCATCCACAGGGAAATCGAATACGCAGTATTTT. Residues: CASSPSTGKSNTQYF. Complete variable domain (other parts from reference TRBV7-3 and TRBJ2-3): GAGVSQTPSNKVTEKGKYVELRCDPISGHTALYWYRQSLGQGPEFLIYFQGTGAADDSGLPNDRFFAVRPEGSVSTLKIQRTERGDSAVYLCASSPSTGKSNTQYFGPGTRLTVL.

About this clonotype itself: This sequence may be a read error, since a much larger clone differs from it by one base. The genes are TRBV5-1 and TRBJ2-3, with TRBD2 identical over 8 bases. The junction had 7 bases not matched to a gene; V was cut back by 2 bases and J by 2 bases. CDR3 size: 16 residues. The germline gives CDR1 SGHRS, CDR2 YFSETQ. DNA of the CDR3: TGCGCCAGCAGCTTAGTAGCGGGGAGGTACACAGATACGCAGTATTTT. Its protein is CASSLVAGRYTDTQYF.

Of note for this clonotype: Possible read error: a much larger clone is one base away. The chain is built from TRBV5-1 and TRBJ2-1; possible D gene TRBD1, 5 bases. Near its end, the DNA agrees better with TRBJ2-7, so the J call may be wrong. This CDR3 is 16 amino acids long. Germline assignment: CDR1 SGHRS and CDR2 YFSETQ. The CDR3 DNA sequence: TGCGCCAGCAGCTTGAAAGCAGGGCTCCCCTACAATGAGCAGTACTTC. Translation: CASSLKAGLPYNEQYF.

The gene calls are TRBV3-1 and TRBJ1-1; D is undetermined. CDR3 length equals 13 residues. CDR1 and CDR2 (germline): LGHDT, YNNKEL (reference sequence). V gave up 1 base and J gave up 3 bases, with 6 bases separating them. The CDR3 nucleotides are TGTGCCAGCAGCCAAGGGTGGTACACTGAAGCTTTCTTT. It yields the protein CASSQGWYTEAFF.

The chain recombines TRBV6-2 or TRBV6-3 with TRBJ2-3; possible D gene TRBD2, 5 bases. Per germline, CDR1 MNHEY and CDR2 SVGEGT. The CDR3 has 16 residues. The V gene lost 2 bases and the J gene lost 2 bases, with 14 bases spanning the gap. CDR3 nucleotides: TGTGCCAGCAGTTACGCGGCGGGCGGGTACACAGATACGCAGTATTTT. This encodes CASSYAAGGYTDTQYF.